This T cell receptor beta chain was retrieved from a study of sequential checkpoint blockade in melanoma. Clones were read by immunoSEQ multiplex PCR, and TCRdb kept only the in-frame ones, dropping some. Altogether 17,000 or so clones are present, 60% to 75% being singletons, with the ten largest covering approximately 10%. Noted treatment: randomized to nivolumab then ipilimumab (arm A) or the reverse (arm B). V was clipped by 3 bases and J by 8 bases, with 20 bases between them. This CDR3 contains 16 residues. The germline CDR1 and CDR2 sequences are MGHRA and YSYEKL. This sequence joins TRBV4-1 and TRBJ2-1; TRBD1 might be the D (8 bases). The sample consisted of CD8+ T cells sorted from blood (inferred from file names), taken from a patient given nivolumab and ipilimumab in sequence. The origin of this receptor is a human donor with melanoma. The CDR3 nucleotides are TGCGCCAGCAGCCATCTACAGGGGGGGGTGGGGTATGAGCAGTTCTTC. Amino acid sequence: CASSHLQGGVGYEQFF.